The next 8 T cell receptor beta chains were all read from a single sample in a study of CD8 T cells in Susac syndrome. With random hexamers, reverse transcription was performed on about 0.45 to 1 ug of RNA. TCRdb redid the calling of the immunoSEQ multiplex PCR reads with MiXCR, one entry per CDR3 protein. This sample has some 200,000 distinct CDR3 sequences, with roughly 95% found just once. The sequenced material came from CD4+ T cells from PBMCs. Every receptor here comes from a human donor with Susac syndrome.

The chain combines TRBV29-1 with TRBJ1-1; a weak D match, TRBD1 (5 bases). Germline V gene lookup returns CDR1 SQVTM and CDR2 ANQGSEA. V dropped 5 bases and J dropped 0 bases, with 13 bases sitting between them. The CDR3 length is 14 residues. CDR3 in amino acids: CSVSLRGLNTEAFF. The CDR3 region has the DNA TGCAGCGTTTCCTTAAGGGGTTTGAACACTGAAGCTTTCTTT. The complete variable domain, with remaining parts taken from reference TRBV29-1 and TRBJ1-1, reads SAVISQKPSRDICQRGTSLTIQCQVDSQVTMMFWYRQQPGQSLTLIATANQGSEATYESGFVIDKFPISRPNLTFSTLTVSNMSPEDSSIYLCSVSLRGLNTEAFFGQGTRLTVV.

The rearrangement joins TRBV6-5 to TRBJ1-3; D is ambiguous. Germline V gene lookup returns CDR1 MNHEY and CDR2 SVGAGI. This CDR3 has 12 amino acids. V dropped 5 bases and J dropped 2 bases, with 4 bases sitting between them. CDR3 sequence (DNA): TGTGCCAGCAGTGGCGCTGGAAACACCATATATTTT. This codes for CASSGAGNTIYF.

This chain links TRBV2 with TRBJ2-3, with 7 bases identical to TRBD2. V dropped 0 bases and J dropped 0; count of bases not matched to a gene: 3. CDR3 size: 16 residues. From germline, CDR1 is SNHLY and CDR2 FYNNEI. The CDR3 DNA follows: TGTGCCAGCAGTGAAGCGCGGGGGTCTAGCACAGATACGCAGTATTTT. Residues: CASSEARGSSTDTQYF.

The V and J genes are TRBV14 and TRBJ2-5; 8 bases map to TRBD2. This CDR3 spans 14 amino acids. With 1 base clipped from V and 8 bases from J, the junction kept 6 bases outside the gene matches. Per the germline V gene, CDR1 is SGHDN and CDR2 is FVKESK. CDR3 sequence: CASSQVQRGRTQYF. The DNA of the CDR3 is TGTGCCAGCAGCCAAGTCCAGCGGGGGAGAACCCAGTACTTC. Based on the CDR3 plus reference TRBV14 and TRBJ2-5, the full variable domain is EAGVTQFPSHSVIEKGQTVTLRCDPISGHDNLYWYRRVMGKEIKFLLHFVKESKQDESGMPNNRFLAERTGGTYSTLKVQPAELEDSGVYFCASSQVQRGRTQYFGPGTRLLVL.

CDR3 sequence reads: CAWTGWTLTDTQYF. The DNA for the CDR3 is TGTGCCTGGACGGGTTGGACCCTTACAGATACGCAGTATTTT. The genes are TRBV30 and TRBJ2-3; D gene uncertain. From germline, CDR1 is GTSNPN and CDR2 SVGIG (reference sequence). The CDR3 is 14 amino acids. Trimming took 4 bases from V and 3 from J, leaving 14 bases between them.

The chain is built from TRBV2 and TRBJ1-5; D uncertain. With 4 bases removed from V and 0 bases from J, the gap between germline ends came to 10 bases. Per the germline V gene, CDR1 is SNHLY and CDR2 is FYNNEI. This CDR3 region has 15 residues. The CDR3 DNA is TGTGCCAGCAGTGGACTCAGGTATAGCAATCAGCCCCAGCATTTT. Translating it yields CASSGLRYSNQPQHF.

V and J are TRBV18 and TRBJ1-5; D uncertain. Germline CDR1 and CDR2: KGHSH and LQKENI. V gave up 2 bases and J gave up 7 bases, with 15 bases separating them. The CDR3 loop spans 15 amino acids. The DNA for the CDR3 is TGTGCCAGCTCACCAGGAGGAGAAGCTCCCCAGCCCCAGCATTTT. Amino acid sequence: CASSPGGEAPQPQHF. Full variable domain (missing parts from reference TRBV18 and TRBJ1-5): NAGVMQNPRHLVRRRGQEARLRCSPMKGHSHVYWYRQLPEEGLKFMVYLQKENIIDESGMPKERFSAEFPKEGPSILRIQQVVRGDSAAYFCASSPGGEAPQPQHFGDGTRLSIL.

The chain combines TRBV27 with TRBJ2-2, with D unclear. Trimming took 0 bases from V and 5 from J, leaving 7 bases between them. The CDR3 is made up of 14 amino acids. Germline V gene data show CDR1 as MNHEY and CDR2 as SMNVEV (reference sequence). The CDR3 DNA reads TGTGCCAGCAGTTTATCCCGGGTAACCGGGGAGCTGTTTTTT. As protein: CASSLSRVTGELFF.